This TCR beta chain was sequenced during a study of PD-L1 blockade in urothelial cancer. Turning to the study itself: Bladder-origin urothelial cancer in males covered about 90% of the roughly 30 patients. Prior exposure to chemotherapy in patients amounted to 0 to 3 regimens received. When blood samples were assessed, the median T cell count was 141,255.

This sample's time point: pretreatment peripheral blood. Urothelial carcinoma, locally advanced or metastatic, affected the patients. The V gene end was trimmed by 2 bases and the J gene end by 3 bases; junction bases not matched to a gene: 2. Germline lookup yields CDR1 SGDLS and CDR2 YYNGEE. The CDR3 runs 14 residues. This table comes from immunoSEQ multiplex PCR, and its TCRdb copy is limited to in-frame clones, with some not included. The table includes around 70,000 clones, around 83% detected once. The specimen comprised PBMCs, sampled around atezolizumab (anti-PD-L1) treatment. The sequence derives from a woman in her seventies with urothelial cancer. This sequence joins TRBV9 and TRBJ2-7, with TRBD1 matching over 10 bases. The CDR3: CASSVDRGHYEQYF. In DNA form, the CDR3 reads TGTGCCAGCAGCGTCGACAGGGGGCACTACGAGCAGTACTTC.